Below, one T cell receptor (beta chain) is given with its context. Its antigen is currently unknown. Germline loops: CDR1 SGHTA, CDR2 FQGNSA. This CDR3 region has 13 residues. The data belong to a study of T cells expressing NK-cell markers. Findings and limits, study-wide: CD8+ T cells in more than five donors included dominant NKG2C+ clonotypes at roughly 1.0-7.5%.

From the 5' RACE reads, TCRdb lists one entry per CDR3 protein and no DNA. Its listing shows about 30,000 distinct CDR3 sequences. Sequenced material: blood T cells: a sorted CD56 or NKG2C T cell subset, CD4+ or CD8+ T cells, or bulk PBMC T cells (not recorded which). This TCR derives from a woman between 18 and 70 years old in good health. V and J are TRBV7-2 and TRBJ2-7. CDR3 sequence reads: CASSLAGSYEQYF.